These T cell receptor beta chains were read from a single sample in a study of blood T cell repertoires in COVID-19. The protocol was immunoSEQ multiplex PCR, while the TCRdb copy is restricted to in-frame clones and leaves out a portion. This table has roughly 220,000 clones, approximately 81% appearing once. The sample was peripheral blood. The receptors were gathered from a man aged 30 to 45 with active or convalescent COVID-19. The CDR3 runs from the conserved cysteine through the conserved F or W. The order of the fields is D gene, J gene, V gene, clone size, CDR3 length, CDR3 DNA, CDR3 protein. The D gene is left open where the match is weak. Part of the rows lack a size; the others show once, few, many or a class for expanded clones.

TRBD2 | TRBJ2-7 | TRBV27 | - | 16 | TGTGCCAGCAGTCCACTAGGACTAGCGGGGGGTCACGAGCAGTACTTC | CASSPLGLAGGHEQYF
TRBD2 | TRBJ2-3 | TRBV2 | - | 13 | TGTGCCAGCGGAAGCCTAGCGGGAGATACGCAGTATTTT | CASGSLAGDTQYF
- | TRBJ1-5 | TRBV27 | - | 14 | TGTGCCAGCAGGTCCTATGATAGCAATCAGCCCCAGCATTTT | CASRSYDSNQPQHF
TRBD2 | TRBJ2-7 | TRBV9 | - | 17 | TGTGCCAGCAGCGAGAGGGGTTCTTGGGCGGGAGACTACGAGCAGTACTTC | CASSERGSWAGDYEQYF
- | TRBJ2-7 | TRBV19 | - | 13 | TGTGCCAGTAGTATAGTAGGGGGCTACGAGCAGTACTTC | CASSIVGGYEQYF
- | TRBJ2-2 | TRBV13 | - | 13 | TGTGCCAGCAGCTTAAGAGGCACCGGGGAGCTGTTTTTT | CASSLRGTGELFF
TRBD2 | TRBJ2-7 | TRBV7-6 | - | 15 | TGTGCCAGCAGCTCCGGGGCAGCGGGGAACTACGAGCAGTACTTC | CASSSGAAGNYEQYF
TRBD2 | TRBJ2-1 | TRBV19 | - | 18 | TGTGCCAGTAGTGGGCAGGGACTAGCGGGGGGACGGTACAATGAGCAGTTCTTC | CASSGQGLAGGRYNEQFF
- | TRBJ1-2 | TRBV6-6 | - | 12 | TGTGCCAGCAGTAAACGGGTGGATGGCTACACCTTC | CASSKRVDGYTF
- | TRBJ1-1 | TRBV10-1 | - | 12 | TGCGCCAGCAGTGATAGAGGGACTGAAGCTTTCTTT | CASSDRGTEAFF
TRBD2 | TRBJ2-1 | TRBV5-8 | - | 16 | TGTGCCAGCAGCGAACGACTAGCGGGAGGGCTGCATGAGCAGTTCTTC | CASSERLAGGLHEQFF
- | TRBJ1-2 | TRBV18 | - | 15 | TGTGCCAGCTCACCACCCGAAGGAGGGCTTCATGGCTACACCTTC | CASSPPEGGLHGYTF
- | TRBJ1-3 | TRBV27 | once | 13 | TGTGCCAGCAGTCCCCAGTTTGGAAACACCATATATTTT | CASSPQFGNTIYF
TRBD1 | TRBJ1-4 | TRBV3-1/TRBV3-2 | few | 16 | TGTGCCAGCAGCCAATGGGGGGACAGTCTGAATGAAAAACTGTTTTTT | CASSQWGDSLNEKLFF